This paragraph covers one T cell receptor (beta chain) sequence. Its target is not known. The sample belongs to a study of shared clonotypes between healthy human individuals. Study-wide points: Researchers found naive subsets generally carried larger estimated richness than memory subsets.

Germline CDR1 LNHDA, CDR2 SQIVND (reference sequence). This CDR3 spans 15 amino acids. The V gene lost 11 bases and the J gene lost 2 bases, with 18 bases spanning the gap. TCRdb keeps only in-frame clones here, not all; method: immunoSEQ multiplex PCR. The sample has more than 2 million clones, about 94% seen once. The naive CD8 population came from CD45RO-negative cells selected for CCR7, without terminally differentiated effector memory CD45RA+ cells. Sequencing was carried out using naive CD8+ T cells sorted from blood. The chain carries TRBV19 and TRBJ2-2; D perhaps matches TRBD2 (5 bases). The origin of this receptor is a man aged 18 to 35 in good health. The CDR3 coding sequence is TGTGCCGCAAGTACCACAGACTACAACACCGGGGAGCTGTTTTTT. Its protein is CAASTTDYNTGELFF. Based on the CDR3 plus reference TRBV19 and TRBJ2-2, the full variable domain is DGGITQSPKYLFRKEGQNVTLSCEQNLNHDAMYWYRQDPGQGLRLIYYSQIVNDFQKGDIAEGYSVSREKKESFPLTVTSAQKNPTAFYLCAASTTDYNTGELFFGEGSRLTVL.